What follows are 30 T cell receptor beta chains derived from one specimen sequenced in a study of human T cells and chemical hapten exposure. TCRdb passed the RACE reads through MiXCR, listing each CDR3 protein once. The table lists tens of thousands of distinct CDR3 sequences, 9% to 15% of them singletons. Stated time point: pre-sensitization, week 0. Treatment reported: therapeutic diphenylcyclopropenone sensitization with weekly scalp DPC. Unfractionated whole blood yielded total RNA. This specimen consisted of whole blood, obtained in connection with sensitization to the hapten diphenylcyclopropenone (DPC). Receptors were obtained from a woman in her forties with alopecia areata. Some clones in this sample may be carry-over from other donors' samples.

This clonotype showed up many times. The chain uses TRBV6-1 and TRBJ1-2; TRBD1 matches 7 bases. The germline V gene encodes CDR1 MNHNS and CDR2 SASEGT. The CDR3 length is 14 residues. V lost 7 bases, J lost 7 bases, and 12 bases stayed unmatched. For the CDR3, the DNA is TGTGCCAGCACGGTAGCAGGGGGAGTTAGTGGCTACACCTTC. Amino acids: CASTVAGGVSGYTF.

This chain connects TRBV7-2 to TRBJ2-1; no clear D gene. The CDR3 is 14 amino acids. Germline CDR1 is SGHTA and CDR2 is FQGNSA. V lost 2 bases, J lost 4 bases, and 9 bases lay in between. CDR3 sequence reads: CASSLRQGYNEQFF. Here the CDR3 DNA reads TGTGCCAGCAGCTTAAGGCAAGGTTACAATGAGCAGTTCTTC.

This clonotype was counted at least ten times. The CDR3 bases are TGCGCCAGCAGCCATGGGTCCGACACCGGGGAGCTGTTTTTT. It encodes CASSHGSDTGELFF. The chain links TRBV4-1 to TRBJ2-2; the D is unclear. V was clipped by 3 bases and J by 3 bases, with 8 bases between them. Germline V gene sequence: CDR1 MGHRA, CDR2 YSYEKL. The CDR3 has 14 residues.

This clonotype has a count of ten or more. The chain uses TRBV28 and TRBJ2-4; D gene uncertain. Trimming removed 6 bases at V and 2 bases at J, with 11 bases between. The germline gives CDR1 MDHEN, CDR2 SYDVKM. CDR3 length: 14 residues. CDR3 residues: CASRSGGSKNIQYF. CDR3 nucleotide sequence: TGTGCCAGCAGGTCCGGTGGTTCCAAAAACATTCAGTACTTC.

This clonotype was seen a handful of times. The chain carries TRBV11-3 and TRBJ1-1; D call uncertain. In germline, CDR1 is SGHNT, CDR2 YENEEA. V dropped 5 bases and J dropped 7 bases, with 11 bases sitting between them. The CDR3 extends over 12 amino acids. The CDR3: CASSARVGEAFF. The CDR3 nucleotides are TGTGCCAGCAGCGCCCGAGTCGGTGAAGCTTTCTTT.

V and J are TRBV7-9 and TRBJ2-1; possibly TRBD1 or TRBD2 for D (5 bases each). Trimming removed 5 bases at V and 14 bases at J, with 16 bases between. CDR1 is SEHNR, CDR2 FQNEAQ, per germline (reference sequence). This CDR3 contains 12 residues. The CDR3 coding sequence is TGTGCCAGCAGCCAAGACCTAGGGACGGAGTTCTTC. It specifies CASSQDLGTEFF.

This clonotype came up many times. The genes are TRBV2 and TRBJ2-7, with 9 bases matching TRBD2. V was pared by 3 bases and J by 3 bases, with 3 bases of the junction left unmatched. Germline CDR1 reads SNHLY; CDR2 reads FYNNEI. The CDR3 spans 14 residues. CDR3 nucleotide sequence: TGTGCCAGCAGTGAGTCTAGCGGGGTCTACGAGCAGTACTTC. It yields the protein CASSESSGVYEQYF.

A few counts support this clonotype. The CDR3 spells CASSEGGHTNEKLFF. CDR3 coding DNA: TGCGCCAGCAGCGAGGGGGGACACACAAATGAAAAACTGTTTTTT. The chain recombines TRBV5-1 with TRBJ1-4; D perhaps matches TRBD1 (6 bases). Trimming removed 4 bases from V and 5 bases from J, with 15 bases in between. The CDR3 is 15 residues long. Per the germline V gene, CDR1 is SGHRS and CDR2 is YFSETQ.

This clonotype was observed many times. The chain joins TRBV28 to TRBJ2-1; 7 nucleotides agree with TRBD2. Germline V gene data show CDR1 as MDHEN and CDR2 as SYDVKM. The J segment lost 0 bases and the V segment lost 6 bases, leaving 2 bases of the junction unmatched. The CDR3 consists of 14 residues. CDR3 nucleotides: TGTGCCAGCAGGCGGGGGAGCTCCTACAATGAGCAGTTCTTC. This codes for CASRRGSSYNEQFF.

Many counts were recorded for this clonotype. The chain links TRBV10-3 to TRBJ1-4, with D possibly matching TRBD1 (6 bases). This CDR3 has 16 amino acids. Trimming cost V 3 bases and J 0 bases, with 11 bases left between them. The germline V gene encodes CDR1 ENHRY and CDR2 SYGVKD. CDR3 region: CAISESTGPTNEKLFF. The DNA of the CDR3 is TGTGCCATCAGTGAATCGACAGGACCAACTAATGAAAAACTGTTTTTT.

The chain is built from TRBV19 and TRBJ2-7, with TRBD1 matching over 8 bases. The CDR3 is made up of 13 amino acids. J was trimmed by 5 bases and V by 3 bases; bases with no gene match: 3. The V gene's germline CDR1 is LNHDA and CDR2 SQIVND (reference sequence). CDR3 DNA: TGTGCCAGTAGTATGGACAGGGTCCACGAGCAGTACTTC. It codes for CASSMDRVHEQYF.

The chain combines TRBV12-3 or TRBV12-4 with TRBJ2-3, with 7 positions matching TRBD2. CDR3 length: 14 residues. J was trimmed by 0 bases and V by 6 bases; bases with no gene match: 3. The CDR3 region has the DNA TGTGCCAGCAGGCTAGCGGCCAGCACAGATACGCAGTATTTT. It specifies CASRLAASTDTQYF.

This clonotype occurred many times. The rearrangement joins TRBV6-2 or TRBV6-3 to TRBJ2-3; 8 nucleotides line up with TRBD1. CDR1 is MNHEY, CDR2 SVGEGT, per germline. The V segment lost 6 bases and the J segment 4 bases; nucleotides outside the gene matches: 9. This CDR3 contains 15 residues. CDR3 sequence (DNA): TGTGCCAGCAGACCCAGGGGGCGCATGGCAGATACGCAGTATTTT. Its translation is CASRPRGRMADTQYF.

This chain links TRBV28 with TRBJ2-1, with a tentative D call TRBD1 (6 bases). Germline V lookup: CDR1 MDHEN, CDR2 SYDVKM. CDR3 length: 15 amino acids. Trimming stripped 2 bases from V and 5 bases from J, with 13 bases between. The CDR3 region is CASSLAQGYDNEQFF. CDR3 nucleotides: TGTGCCAGCAGTTTAGCGCAGGGGTATGACAATGAGCAGTTCTTC.

This clonotype was seen many times. The chain uses TRBV5-1 and TRBJ2-5; D remains unclear. In germline, CDR1 is SGHRS, CDR2 YFSETQ. V gave up 4 bases and J gave up 2 bases, with 12 bases separating them. The CDR3 length is 14 residues. This CDR3 is CASSRKPVQETQYF. The CDR3 bases are TGCGCCAGCAGCCGTAAACCCGTGCAAGAGACCCAGTACTTC.

The chain joins TRBV11-2 to TRBJ1-1, with 12 bases aligning to TRBD1. V trimming: 7 bases; J trimming: 5 bases; junction bases outside the gene matches: 8. This CDR3 has 15 amino acids. CDR1 and CDR2 from the germline V gene are SGHAT and FQNNGV. CDR3 DNA: TGTGCCAGCAAAACCGGGACAGGGGGCGGAACTGAAGCTTTCTTT. Translated, it gives CASKTGTGGGTEAFF.

In the case of this clonotype: Possible read error: a much larger clone is one base away. The genes are TRBV2 and TRBJ1-1; D uncertain. Trimming cost V 7 bases and J 5 bases, with 5 bases left between them. Germline V gene lookup returns CDR1 SNHLY and CDR2 FYNNEI. CDR3 length equals 10 residues. The CDR3 coding sequence is TGTGCCAGCATGATGACTGAAGCTTTCTTT. This sequence encodes CASMMTEAFF.

The table lists this clonotype with many counts. The chain joins TRBV20-1 to TRBJ2-2; D is undetermined. CDR1 and CDR2 (germline): DFQATT, SNEGSKA (reference sequence). Trimming pared 5 bases from V and 1 base from J, leaving 11 bases between. This CDR3 contains 14 residues. The CDR3 reads CSAARGVNTGELFF. CDR3 coding DNA: TGCAGTGCTGCCCGCGGTGTGAACACCGGGGAGCTGTTTTTT.

Of note for this clonotype: This could be a read error, since a much larger clone is one nucleotide away. The chain is built from TRBV7-9 and TRBJ2-3, with TRBD2 matching over 9 bases. Germline V CDR1 and CDR2: SEHNR, FQNEAQ (reference sequence). The CDR3 has 14 amino acids. CDR3 sequence: CVSLASGTTDTQYF. The CDR3 bases are TGTGTCAGCCTCGCTAGCGGGACCACAGATACGCAGTATTTT.

The sample holds many counts of this clonotype. The gene calls are TRBV18 and TRBJ1-1; possible D gene TRBD1, 6 bases. V was cut by 6 bases and J by 1 base, with 12 bases left in between. Looked up from germline, CDR1 is KGHSH and CDR2 is LQKENI. CDR3 size: 14 residues. The CDR3 nucleotides are TGTGCCAGCTCCGTAGGGGGACCGAACACTGAAGCTTTCTTT. Protein product: CASSVGGPNTEAFF. Using reference TRBV18 and TRBJ1-1 for the parts outside the CDR3, the full variable domain is NAGVMQNPRHLVRRRGQEARLRCSPMKGHSHVYWYRQLPEEGLKFMVYLQKENIIDESGMPKERFSAEFPKEGPSILRIQQVVRGDSAAYFCASSVGGPNTEAFFGQGTRLTVV.

This clonotype was seen repeatedly, ten times or more. The chain has TRBV7-9 and TRBJ1-1; D not resolved. Germline V gene data show CDR1 as SEHNR and CDR2 as FQNEAQ (reference sequence). There are 13 residues in the CDR3. The ends were cut back, 0 bases at V and 6 bases at J, with 8 bases in the middle. The CDR3 bases are TGTGCCAGCAGCTTAGCGCAAGGGTCTGAAGCTTTCTTT. Translated, it gives CASSLAQGSEAFF. Based on the CDR3 plus reference TRBV7-9 and TRBJ1-1, the full variable domain is DTGVSQNPRHKITKRGQNVTFRCDPISEHNRLYWYRQTLGQGPEFLTYFQNEAQLEKSRLLSDRFSAERPKGSFSTLEIQRTEQGDSAMYLCASSLAQGSEAFFGQGTRLTVV.

This clonotype has just a few counts. A read error may explain this, as a much larger clone is one base away. J is TRBJ1-6 and V is TRBV14, with D perhaps matching TRBD1 (6 bases). This CDR3 spans 14 amino acids. Germline V lookup: CDR1 SGHDN, CDR2 FVKESK. CDR3 residues: CANSTGMNNSPLHF. The CDR3 nucleotides are TGTGCCAACAGCACAGGGATGAATAATTCACCCCTCCACTTT.

This clonotype was detected many times. V gene TRBV24-1 combines with J gene TRBJ2-6, with D unclear. Germline lookup yields CDR1 KGHDR and CDR2 SFDVKD. The CDR3 loop spans 15 amino acids. Trimming shortened V by 4 bases and J by 0 bases, and 6 bases separated the two germline ends. The CDR3 coding sequence is TGTGCCACCAGTGACCGCTTCTCTGGGGCCAACGTCCTGACTTTC. This codes for CATSDRFSGANVLTF.

The chain links TRBV5-1 to TRBJ2-7, with D perhaps matching TRBD1 (6 bases). This CDR3 has 15 residues. Trimming left V 4 bases short and J 0 bases short, with 14 bases between. Germline-derived CDR1 and CDR2 are SGHRS and YFSETQ. CDR3 nucleotides: TGCGCCAGCAGCGAAGGACAGATAAGCTCCTACGAGCAGTACTTC. Translation gives CASSEGQISSYEQYF.

At least ten counts were recorded for this clonotype. This sequence joins TRBV28 and TRBJ2-3; D not certain. CDR1 is MDHEN, CDR2 SYDVKM, per germline. Trimming removed 8 bases from V and 6 bases from J, with 9 bases in between. The CDR3 is 11 residues long. CDR3 sequence: CASGIRDTQYF. The CDR3 DNA sequence: TGTGCCAGCGGAATCAGGGATACGCAGTATTTT.

This clonotype was counted many times. The rearrangement joins TRBV24-1 to TRBJ2-3, with D unclear. Looked up from germline, CDR1 is KGHDR and CDR2 is SFDVKD. The CDR3 contains 16 residues. Deletions cut 3 bases from V and 1 base from J, with 13 bases between. The CDR3 here is CATSDPVRAGTDTQYF. CDR3 nucleotides: TGTGCCACCAGTGATCCCGTCCGTGCTGGCACAGATACGCAGTATTTT.

This chain's CDR3 is CASSLLGGPYYEQYF. In DNA, the CDR3 is TGTGCCAGCAGTTTATTGGGAGGCCCTTACTACGAGCAGTACTTC. The V and J genes are TRBV28 and TRBJ2-7; TRBD2 is a possible D gene (6 bases). CDR3 length equals 15 residues. Germline lookup yields CDR1 MDHEN and CDR2 SYDVKM. V lost 1 base, J lost 3 bases, and 13 bases lay in between.

This clonotype showed up just a few times. CDR3 protein: CASSLEGGLAYEQYF. As DNA, the CDR3 is TGTGCCAGCAGCTTAGAGGGAGGACTGGCCTACGAGCAGTACTTC. V is TRBV11-2 and J is TRBJ2-7; tentatively, D is TRBD2 (6 bases). This CDR3 has 15 residues. V gave up 0 bases and J gave up 2 bases, with 11 bases separating them. Germline assignment: CDR1 SGHAT and CDR2 FQNNGV. The full variable domain, in which reference TRBV11-2 and TRBJ2-7 provide the parts outside the CDR3, is EAGVAQSPRYKIIEKRQSVAFWCNPISGHATLYWYQQILGQGPKLLIQFQNNGVVDDSQLPKDRFSAERLKGVDSTLKIQPAKLEDSAVYLCASSLEGGLAYEQYFGPGTRLTVT.

This clonotype has ten or more counts. The V call is TRBV5-1, the J call TRBJ1-1, with a tentative D call TRBD1 (5 bases). This CDR3 spans 13 amino acids. V was trimmed by 3 bases and J by 14 bases, leaving 20 bases between them. Looked up from germline, CDR1 is SGHRS and CDR2 is YFSETQ. The chain's CDR3 is CASSSHRDGSLFF. DNA for the CDR3: TGCGCCAGCAGCTCCCACCGGGACGGCTCCCTGTTCTTT.

This clonotype was seen repeatedly, ten times or more. This chain uses TRBV7-2 with TRBJ2-1; 10 positions agree with TRBD1. V dropped 5 bases and J dropped 4; count of bases not matched to a gene: 5. The CDR3 is made up of 15 amino acids. Germline CDR1 reads SGHTA; CDR2 reads FQGNSA. The CDR3 protein is CASSRDRGTYNEQFF. The CDR3 DNA follows: TGTGCCAGCAGCAGGGACAGGGGCACGTACAATGAGCAGTTCTTC.